Here is one TCR beta chain with its context. This receptor's antigen is unknown. Base-call qualities are not available, and no considerably larger clone is one nucleotide away. The archived tumor blocks were obtained from patients to whom no neoadjuvant therapy had been administered before resection. In the preserved-tissue arm of the study, some 30 surgical resection samples from approximately 25 previously untreated pancreatic ductal adenocarcinoma patients were used. DNA for the resection arm was extracted from ten 5-micron curls of FFPE tumor cut next to the multiplex immunohistochemistry slide. Using the immunoSEQ Assay at Adaptive Biotechnologies, the researchers immunosequenced TCRbeta CDR3 regions from the extracted DNA. Per the source publication's procedure: To measure the absolute abundance of each unique TCRbeta CDR3, the sequences were collapsed and filtered. Clonality, calculated using only productive in-frame rearrangements, was defined as 1 minus Pielou's evenness. Regional overlap was measured by following the top 100 nucleotide rearrangements across paired samples, and the Morisita index was used to compare paired samples with unrelated samples. Convergence of nucleotide rearrangements onto identical amino acid sequences was assessed with the immunoSEQ Rearrangement Details tool. The source is immuneACCESS, and TCRdb retained only in-frame sequences with V and J called. Part of the clones is not carried over; for the studies checked, unresolved V genes explain less than half of this, and the remainder is unexplained. V and J calls plus clone size are reproduced from that table; the DNA served to infer D and trimming. The sample has around 2,200 clones on record, roughly two fifths of them singletons. The ten biggest clones cover 15% of the sample.

The data are from a study of CXCR4 blockade with PD-1 therapy in pancreatic cancer (dated by TCRdb to the late 2010s). With regard to the full study: The study analyzed resected pancreatic ductal adenocarcinoma using both multiplex immunohistochemistry and TCRbeta immunosequencing, alongside ex vivo slice culture that tested PD-1 and CXCR4 blockade. To look at intratumoral heterogeneity, the researchers TCR-sequenced two geographically distinct regions from each of several tumors.

Reading from cysteine to phenylalanine, the CDR3 counts 15 amino acids. The read is trimmed to its CDR3 DNA, 45 bases read in frame from base 1. Trimming accounts for 2 bases at V and 7 bases at J, while the number of junction bases matched to no gene is 7. For CDR1 and CDR2, the germline V gene (reference sequence) lists LNHDA and SQIVND. Overall study outcomes, separate from this receptor: Only TCRbeta chains were sequenced, so true antigen-specificity overlap of convergent dominant clones remained unconfirmed pending paired alpha-beta single-cell sequencing. The frequency of each amino acid clone correlated strongly with the number of distinct nucleotide rearrangements encoding that clone, suggesting convergent selection driven by common tumor antigens. Although tumors showed clonal expansion, with a mean productive clonality of 0.14 compared with roughly 0.048 in healthy blood, clonality was not correlated with survival.

The rearranged chain carries TRBV19 and TRBJ2-2, with 7 middle bases fitting TRBD1. The clonotype comes from a human donor with pancreatic ductal adenocarcinoma. The material sequenced was tumor tissue. The bases read TGTGCCAGTAGTATATCCGGGACAGACTTCGGGGAGCTGTTTTTT. Translation gives CASSISGTDFGELFF.